The 10 T cell receptor beta chains below all came from one sample that was sequenced in a study of liver allograft versus peripheral blood T cells. Background on the study: Intrahepatic T cell receptor repertoires from transplanted livers were compared against repertoires in recipients' peripheral blood.

Via MiXCR, TCRdb re-called the reads, giving one row per CDR3 protein. In the table there are about 7,900 distinct CDR3 sequences, over 15% of which are singletons. Every receptor here comes from a human patient who had a liver transplant. Some T cells may trace back to the graft donor.

This clonotype was seen many times. The genes are TRBV6-2 or TRBV6-3 and TRBJ1-1; D gene ambiguous. V lost 1 base and J lost 5, with 5 bases in between. This CDR3 is built from 12 residues. CDR1 MNHEY and CDR2 SVGEGT come from the germline V gene. The CDR3 DNA sequence: TGTGCCAGCAGTTACTTGGGGACTGAAGCTTTCTTT. The encoded protein is CASSYLGTEAFF.

By frequency in the sample, this clonotype is medium-sized. One end of the junction fails to match germline, which may point to a read error. The V call is TRBV6-1, the J call TRBJ1-1; weak D call: TRBD1 (6 bases). This CDR3 has 14 amino acids. The germline V gene has CDR1 MNHNS and CDR2 SASEGT. The CDR3 DNA follows: TGTGCCAGCAGCGAAGGGGGGGTTTCTGTTGAAGCTTTCTTT. Translating it yields CASSEGGVSVEAFF.

This clonotype has only a few counts. The chain combines TRBV7-9 with TRBJ1-1; D gene unclear. Germline V CDR1 and CDR2: SEHNR, FQNEAQ (reference sequence). Trimming stripped 5 bases from V and 0 bases from J, with 16 bases between. CDR3 size: 16 residues. This CDR3 reads CASSPRSSPMNTEAFF. The CDR3 nucleotides read TGTGCCAGCAGCCCTAGGTCCAGCCCCATGAACACTGAAGCTTTCTTT. The full variable domain, completed using reference TRBV7-9 and TRBJ1-1, is DTGVSQNPRHKITKRGQNVTFRCDPISEHNRLYWYRQTLGQGPEFLTYFQNEAQLEKSRLLSDRFSAERPKGSFSTLEIQRTEQGDSAMYLCASSPRSSPMNTEAFFGQGTRLTVV.

This clonotype was detected only a few times. The chain employs TRBV12-3 or TRBV12-4 and TRBJ2-3; 7 bases align to TRBD2. Trimming removed 5 bases from V and 2 bases from J; junction bases left unmatched: 7. This CDR3 is built from 15 residues. CDR3 residues: CASSPGLRFTDTQYF. In DNA form, the CDR3 reads TGTGCCAGCAGTCCGGGACTAAGGTTCACAGATACGCAGTATTTT.

Here the CDR3 reads CASSFNLVTSGVSSYNEQFF. The CDR3 DNA sequence: TGTGCCAGCAGCTTCAACCTGGTCACTAGCGGGGTTAGCTCCTACAATGAGCAGTTCTTC. The rearrangement uses TRBV11-2 and TRBJ2-1; TRBD2 matches 10 bases. V shed 3 bases, J shed 0 bases, and the junction held 14 bases outside the gene matches. This CDR3 is 20 amino acids long. Per the germline V gene, CDR1 is SGHAT and CDR2 is FQNNGV. Full variable domain (rest looked up from reference TRBV11-2 and TRBJ2-1): EAGVAQSPRYKIIEKRQSVAFWCNPISGHATLYWYQQILGQGPKLLIQFQNNGVVDDSQLPKDRFSAERLKGVDSTLKIQPAKLEDSAVYLCASSFNLVTSGVSSYNEQFFGPGTRLTVL.

By frequency in the sample, this clonotype is medium-sized. The rearrangement links TRBV18 to TRBJ2-7; D ambiguous. The V end was cut by 3 bases, the J end by 2 bases, with 8 bases between. The CDR3 sequence is 13 residues long. CDR1 and CDR2 from the germline V gene are KGHSH and LQKENI. The CDR3 loop reads CASSPEETYEQYF. CDR3 in DNA: TGTGCCAGCTCACCGGAAGAAACCTACGAGCAGTACTTC. Full variable domain (remainder filled in from reference TRBV18 and TRBJ2-7): NAGVMQNPRHLVRRRGQEARLRCSPMKGHSHVYWYRQLPEEGLKFMVYLQKENIIDESGMPKERFSAEFPKEGPSILRIQQVVRGDSAAYFCASSPEETYEQYFGPGTRLTVT.

The rearrangement links TRBV13 to TRBJ2-7; D gene ambiguous. The CDR3 has 13 amino acids. Germline CDR1 PRHDT, CDR2 FYEKMQ (reference sequence). With 1 base removed from V and 3 bases from J, the gap between germline ends came to 7 bases. CDR3: CASSLEEFYEQYF. CDR3 DNA: TGTGCCAGCAGCTTAGAAGAGTTCTACGAGCAGTACTTC.

This chain links TRBV7-9 with TRBJ1-1; D unresolved. The V end was cut by 1 base, the J end by 1 base, with 10 bases between. Germline CDR1 reads SEHNR; CDR2 reads FQNEAQ (reference sequence). The CDR3 has 15 residues. The CDR3 protein is CASSLVEEGNTEAFF. DNA for the CDR3: TGTGCCAGCAGCTTAGTCGAAGAGGGGAACACTGAAGCTTTCTTT.

This clonotype was seen at least ten times. This chain connects TRBV6-6 to TRBJ1-1; D not resolved. This CDR3 has 13 amino acids. Trimming removed 0 bases at V and 4 bases at J, with 6 bases between. Germline CDR1 reads MNHNY; CDR2 reads SVGAGI (reference sequence). For the CDR3, the DNA is TGTGCCAGCAGTTACTCGATCCTCACTGAAGCTTTCTTT. Encoded protein: CASSYSILTEAFF.

This clonotype was seen more than once but under ten times. The chain joins TRBV6-2 or TRBV6-3 to TRBJ1-1, with D maybe TRBD1 (5 bases). The V gene lost 2 bases and the J gene lost 5 bases, with 15 bases spanning the gap. The length of the CDR3 is 15 residues. CDR1 and CDR2 from the germline V gene are MNHEY and SVGEGT. The CDR3 nucleotides read TGTGCCAGCAGTTACCCAGGGAGAGGAAGGACTGAAGCTTTCTTT. Translating it yields CASSYPGRGRTEAFF.